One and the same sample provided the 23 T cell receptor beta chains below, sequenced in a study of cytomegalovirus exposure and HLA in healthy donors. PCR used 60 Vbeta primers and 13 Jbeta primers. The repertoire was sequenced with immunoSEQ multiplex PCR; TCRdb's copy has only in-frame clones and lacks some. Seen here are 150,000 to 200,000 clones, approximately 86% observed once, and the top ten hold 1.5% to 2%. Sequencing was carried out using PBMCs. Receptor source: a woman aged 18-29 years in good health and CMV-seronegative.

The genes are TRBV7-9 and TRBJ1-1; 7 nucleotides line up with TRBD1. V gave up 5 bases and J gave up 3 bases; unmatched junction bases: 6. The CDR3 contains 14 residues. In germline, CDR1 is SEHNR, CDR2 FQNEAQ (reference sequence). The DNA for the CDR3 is TGTGCCAGCAGCCAACAGGGGTGGGACACTGAAGCTTTCTTT. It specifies CASSQQGWDTEAFF.

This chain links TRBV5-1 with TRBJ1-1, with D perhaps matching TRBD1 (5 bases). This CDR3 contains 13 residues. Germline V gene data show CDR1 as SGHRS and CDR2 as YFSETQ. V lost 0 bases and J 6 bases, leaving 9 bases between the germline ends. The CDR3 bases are TGCGCCAGCAGCTTGGTTTCAGGGTCTGAAGCTTTCTTT. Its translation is CASSLVSGSEAFF. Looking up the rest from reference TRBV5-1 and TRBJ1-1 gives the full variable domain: KAGVTQTPRYLIKTRGQQVTLSCSPISGHRSVSWYQQTPGQGLQFLFEYFSETQRNKGNFPGRFSGRQFSNSRSEMNVSTLELGDSALYLCASSLVSGSEAFFGQGTRLTVV.

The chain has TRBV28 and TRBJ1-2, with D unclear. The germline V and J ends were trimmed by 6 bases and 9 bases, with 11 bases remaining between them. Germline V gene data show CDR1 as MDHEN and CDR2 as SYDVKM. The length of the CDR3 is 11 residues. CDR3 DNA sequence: TGTGCCAGCAGCCAGAGGGTAAGCTACACCTTC. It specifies CASSQRVSYTF.

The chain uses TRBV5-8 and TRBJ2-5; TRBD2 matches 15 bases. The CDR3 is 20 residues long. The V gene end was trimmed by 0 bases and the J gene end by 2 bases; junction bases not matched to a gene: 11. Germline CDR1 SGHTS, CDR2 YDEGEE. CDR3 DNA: TGTGCCAGCAGCTTGGATCCCGGTCCCGGACTAGCGGGAGGGCAAGAGACCCAGTACTTC. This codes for CASSLDPGPGLAGGQETQYF.

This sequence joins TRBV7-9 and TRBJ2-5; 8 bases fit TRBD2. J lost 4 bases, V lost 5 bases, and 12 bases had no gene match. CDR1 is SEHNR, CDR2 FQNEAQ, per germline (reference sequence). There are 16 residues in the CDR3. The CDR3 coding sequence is TGTGCCAGCAGCCTTTGGACTAGCCTTCTGGTAGAGACCCAGTACTTC. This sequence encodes CASSLWTSLLVETQYF.

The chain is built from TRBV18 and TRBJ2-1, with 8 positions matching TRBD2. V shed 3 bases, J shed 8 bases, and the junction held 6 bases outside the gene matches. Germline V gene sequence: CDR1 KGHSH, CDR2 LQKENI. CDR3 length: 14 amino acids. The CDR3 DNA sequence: TGTGCCAGCTCACCCGGACTAGCTGGGGATGAGCAGTTCTTC. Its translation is CASSPGLAGDEQFF. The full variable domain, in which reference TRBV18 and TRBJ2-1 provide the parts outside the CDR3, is NAGVMQNPRHLVRRRGQEARLRCSPMKGHSHVYWYRQLPEEGLKFMVYLQKENIIDESGMPKERFSAEFPKEGPSILRIQQVVRGDSAAYFCASSPGLAGDEQFFGPGTRLTVL.

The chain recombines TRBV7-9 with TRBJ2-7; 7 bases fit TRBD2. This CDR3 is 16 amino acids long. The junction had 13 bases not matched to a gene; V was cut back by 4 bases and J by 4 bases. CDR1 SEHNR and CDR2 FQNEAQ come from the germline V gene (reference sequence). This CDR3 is CASSSISGRLLYEQYF. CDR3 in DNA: TGTGCCAGCAGCTCAATTAGCGGGCGGCTCCTTTACGAGCAGTACTTC.

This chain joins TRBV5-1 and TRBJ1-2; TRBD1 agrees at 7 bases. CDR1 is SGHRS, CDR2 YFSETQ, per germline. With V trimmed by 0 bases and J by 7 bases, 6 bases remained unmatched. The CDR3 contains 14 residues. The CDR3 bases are TGCGCCAGCAGCTTGGAGAGGGGGCGATCTGGCTACACCTTC. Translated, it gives CASSLERGRSGYTF. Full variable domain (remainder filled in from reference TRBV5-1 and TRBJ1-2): KAGVTQTPRYLIKTRGQQVTLSCSPISGHRSVSWYQQTPGQGLQFLFEYFSETQRNKGNFPGRFSGRQFSNSRSEMNVSTLELGDSALYLCASSLERGRSGYTFGSGTRLTVV.

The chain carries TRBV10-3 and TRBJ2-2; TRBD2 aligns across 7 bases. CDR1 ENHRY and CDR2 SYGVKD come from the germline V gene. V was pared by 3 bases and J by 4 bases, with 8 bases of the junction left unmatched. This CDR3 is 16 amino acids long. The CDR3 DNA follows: TGTGCCATCAGTGAAGAACAACTAGCGAGCACCGGGGAGCTGTTTTTT. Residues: CAISEEQLASTGELFF.

CDR3 bases: TGTGCCAGCAGCCAAGGGGACGGGAGGGCCCACGAGCAGTACTTC. It codes for CASSQGDGRAHEQYF. This chain joins TRBV4-2 and TRBJ2-7, with TRBD2 matching over 8 bases. Germline trimming cut 1 base from V and 5 bases from J; bases unmatched to any gene: 7. CDR1 and CDR2 from the germline V gene are LGHNA and YNFKEQ. The CDR3 has 15 amino acids.

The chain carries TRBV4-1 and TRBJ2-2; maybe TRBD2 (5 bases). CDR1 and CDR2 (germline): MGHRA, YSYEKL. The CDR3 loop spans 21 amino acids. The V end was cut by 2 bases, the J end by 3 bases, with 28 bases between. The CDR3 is CASSQSLTPPWWPGYTGELFF. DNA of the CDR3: TGCGCCAGCAGCCAATCCCTGACCCCCCCCTGGTGGCCGGGGTACACCGGGGAGCTGTTTTTT.

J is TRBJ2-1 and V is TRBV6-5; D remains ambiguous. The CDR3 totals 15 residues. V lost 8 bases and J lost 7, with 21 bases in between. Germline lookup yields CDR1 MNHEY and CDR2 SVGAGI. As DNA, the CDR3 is TGTGCCAGCCGTACCGCGGCCAACCCGATTAATGAGCAGTTCTTC. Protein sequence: CASRTAANPINEQFF.

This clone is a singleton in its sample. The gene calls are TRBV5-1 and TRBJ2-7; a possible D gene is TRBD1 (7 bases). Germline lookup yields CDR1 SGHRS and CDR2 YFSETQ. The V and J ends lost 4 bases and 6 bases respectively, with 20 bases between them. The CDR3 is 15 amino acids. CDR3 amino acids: CASSPVSGTAGEQYF. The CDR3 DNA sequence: TGCGCCAGCAGCCCCGTCTCCGGGACAGCGGGCGAGCAGTACTTC.

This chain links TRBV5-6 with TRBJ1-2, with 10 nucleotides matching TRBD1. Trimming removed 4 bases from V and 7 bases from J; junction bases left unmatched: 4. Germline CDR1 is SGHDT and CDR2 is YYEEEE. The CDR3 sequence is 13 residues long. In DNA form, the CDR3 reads TGTGCCAGCAGCCCGGACAGGGGGTTTGGCTACACCTTC. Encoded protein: CASSPDRGFGYTF.

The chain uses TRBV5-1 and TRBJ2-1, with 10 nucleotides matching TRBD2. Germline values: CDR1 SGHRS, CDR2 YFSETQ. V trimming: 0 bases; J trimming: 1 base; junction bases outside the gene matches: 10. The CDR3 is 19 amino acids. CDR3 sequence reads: CASSLGLRASGGSYNEQFF. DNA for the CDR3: TGCGCCAGCAGCTTGGGCCTGCGGGCTAGCGGGGGATCCTACAATGAGCAGTTCTTC.

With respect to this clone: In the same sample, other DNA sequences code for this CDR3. The CDR3 region has the DNA TGTGCCAGCAGCTTAGGCCGGGGCAGGGGGAACTATGGCTACACCTTC. Protein sequence: CASSLGRGRGNYGYTF. The chain links TRBV13 to TRBJ1-2; 7 bases match TRBD1. This CDR3 contains 16 residues. The germline gives CDR1 PRHDT, CDR2 FYEKMQ (reference sequence). The trim removed 0 bases at V and 2 bases at J, leaving 6 bases unmatched.

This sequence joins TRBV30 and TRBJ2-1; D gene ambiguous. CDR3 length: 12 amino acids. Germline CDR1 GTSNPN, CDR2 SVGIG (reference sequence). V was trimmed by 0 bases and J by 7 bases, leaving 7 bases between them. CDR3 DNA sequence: TGTGCCTGGAGTGTTACAGCAAATGAGCAGTTCTTC. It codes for CAWSVTANEQFF.

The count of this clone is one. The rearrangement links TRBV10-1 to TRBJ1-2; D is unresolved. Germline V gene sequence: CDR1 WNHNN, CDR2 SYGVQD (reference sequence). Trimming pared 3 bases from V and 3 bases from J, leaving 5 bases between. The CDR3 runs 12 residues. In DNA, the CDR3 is TGCGCCAGCAGTGATGGCCACTATGGCTACACCTTC. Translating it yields CASSDGHYGYTF.

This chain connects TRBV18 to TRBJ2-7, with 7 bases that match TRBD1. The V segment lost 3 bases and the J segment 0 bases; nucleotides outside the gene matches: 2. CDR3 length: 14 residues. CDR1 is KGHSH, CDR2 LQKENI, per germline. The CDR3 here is CASSPRDSSYEQYF. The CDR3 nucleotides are TGTGCCAGCTCACCCCGGGACAGCTCCTACGAGCAGTACTTC.

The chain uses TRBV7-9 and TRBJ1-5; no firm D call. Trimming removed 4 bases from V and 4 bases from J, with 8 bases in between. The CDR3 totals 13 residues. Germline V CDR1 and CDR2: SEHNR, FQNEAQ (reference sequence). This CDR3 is CASSSVENQPQHF. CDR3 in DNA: TGTGCCAGCAGCTCGGTGGAGAATCAGCCCCAGCATTTT. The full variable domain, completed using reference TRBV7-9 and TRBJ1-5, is DTGVSQNPRHKITKRGQNVTFRCDPISEHNRLYWYRQTLGQGPEFLTYFQNEAQLEKSRLLSDRFSAERPKGSFSTLEIQRTEQGDSAMYLCASSSVENQPQHFGDGTRLSIL.

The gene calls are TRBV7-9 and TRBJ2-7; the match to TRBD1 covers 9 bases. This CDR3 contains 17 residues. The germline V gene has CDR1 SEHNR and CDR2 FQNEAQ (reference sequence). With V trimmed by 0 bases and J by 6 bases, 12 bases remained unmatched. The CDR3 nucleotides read TGTGCCAGCAGCTTAGCAACAGGGGGCCTCTTAGGGTTCGAGCAGTACTTC. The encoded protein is CASSLATGGLLGFEQYF.

The CDR3, as DNA: TGCGCCAGCAGCTTAAACGGGGAAGACACGGGGAAGCTGTTTTTT. The encoded protein is CASSLNGEDTGKLFF. The chain joins TRBV5-1 to TRBJ2-2; D perhaps matches TRBD2 (5 bases). Per germline, CDR1 SGHRS and CDR2 YFSETQ. The CDR3 runs 15 residues. V was pared by 2 bases and J by 12 bases, with 20 bases between. Looking up the rest from reference TRBV5-1 and TRBJ2-2 gives the full variable domain: KAGVTQTPRYLIKTRGQQVTLSCSPISGHRSVSWYQQTPGQGLQFLFEYFSETQRNKGNFPGRFSGRQFSNSRSEMNVSTLELGDSALYLCASSLNGEDTGKLFFGEGSRLTVL.

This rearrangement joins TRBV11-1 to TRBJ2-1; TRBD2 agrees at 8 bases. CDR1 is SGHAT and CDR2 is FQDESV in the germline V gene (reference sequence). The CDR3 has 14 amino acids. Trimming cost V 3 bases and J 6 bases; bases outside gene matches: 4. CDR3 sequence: CASSFREGGNEQFF. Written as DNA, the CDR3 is TGTGCCAGCAGCTTTCGGGAGGGCGGCAATGAGCAGTTCTTC.